The entry below describes one TCR beta chain. Its antigen is undetermined. This sample stems from a study of memory CD4+ T cells and cytomegalovirus serostatus. Study background: Donors were healthy Belgian adults, fewer than ten CMV seropositive and 24 seronegative.

The sort gate was single viable CD3+CD4+CD8-CD45RO+ cells for memory CD4+ T cells. Total CD4+ T cells were enriched by CD4 positive selection. Assay used: immunoSEQ multiplex PCR; TCRdb lists only in-frame clones, some missing. Of 55,000 or so clones listed, around 83% are singletons. Study-wide results and caveats: Of around 160 reported CMV TCRbeta sequences, around 63 were found in memory CD4+ repertoires.

V lost 4 bases to trimming and J lost 1 base, with 10 bases between them. The CDR3 has 14 residues. The germline V gene encodes CDR1 SQVTM and CDR2 ANQGSEA. The TCR comes from an adult in good health and CMV-seropositive. V is TRBV29-1 and J is TRBJ2-2; tentatively, D is TRBD1 (6 bases). The sequencing input was memory CD4+ T cells from blood. The CDR3 bases are TGCAGCGTTGGGGGGCGGAAGAACACCGGGGAGCTGTTTTTT. This gives the protein CSVGGRKNTGELFF.